The text below deals with one T cell receptor (beta chain). As processed by the authors: Nucleated cell number was recorded as an estimate derived from reference gene primer amplification. TCRdb keeps only in-frame clones here, not all; method: immunoSEQ multiplex PCR. The V and J calls and clone size come from that table; D and trimming were worked out from the DNA. The top ten hold more than 2% of the sample, which has some 150,000 clones, over 65% seen once. Germline CDR1 is SGHTA and CDR2 is FQGNSA. Germline trimming cut 1 base from V and 4 bases from J; bases unmatched to any gene: 6. The CDR3 sequence is 15 residues long. This entry belongs to a study of blood T cell repertoires in COVID-19. Study background: Acute-phase and convalescent COVID-19 samples originated in the United States, Italy and Spain. T cells, B-cell-depleted T cells, or PBMCs supplied cDNA or gDNA.

This clonotype was sampled from a man between 70 and 80 years old with acute or convalescent COVID-19. Material: peripheral blood. V is TRBV7-2 and J is TRBJ1-2; 7 nucleotides agree with TRBD1. DNA for the CDR3: TGTGCCAGCAGCTTAGGAGGGGGCTGGGGCTATGGCTACACCTTC. Amino acid sequence: CASSLGGGWGYGYTF.